This T cell receptor beta chain appears in the sequencing data of a study of T cell responses to AZD1222 COVID-19 vaccine. Study background: Second-dose groups at about 4 or about 12 weeks were pooled. The study, taken as a whole, reports: Across spike, vaccine-associated CD4 TCRs were found, dominant at 160-218 and 743-854. Two AZD1222 administrations were followed by greater Spike-specific TCR breadth and depth. Nearly half of unique spike-specific TCRs reportedly avoided B.1.351 and B.1.1.7 mutated regions.

Trimming cost V 5 bases and J 7 bases; bases outside gene matches: 7. Looked up from germline, CDR1 is SEHNR and CDR2 is FQNEAQ (reference sequence). CDR3 size: 14 residues. The assay was immunoSEQ multiplex PCR, and TCRdb's table has in-frame clones only and misses some. The table lists 150,000 to 200,000 clones, almost 90% of them singletons. About this clone itself: Antigen unknown.

The specimen was peripheral blood, collected on day 0 of AZD1222 vaccination. The rearrangement links TRBV7-9 to TRBJ1-4; 7 bases map to TRBD1. This sequence was found in an adult in good health. The CDR3 is CASSATTGTEKLFF. The CDR3 DNA sequence: TGTGCCAGCAGCGCTACGACAGGGACTGAAAAACTGTTTTTT.